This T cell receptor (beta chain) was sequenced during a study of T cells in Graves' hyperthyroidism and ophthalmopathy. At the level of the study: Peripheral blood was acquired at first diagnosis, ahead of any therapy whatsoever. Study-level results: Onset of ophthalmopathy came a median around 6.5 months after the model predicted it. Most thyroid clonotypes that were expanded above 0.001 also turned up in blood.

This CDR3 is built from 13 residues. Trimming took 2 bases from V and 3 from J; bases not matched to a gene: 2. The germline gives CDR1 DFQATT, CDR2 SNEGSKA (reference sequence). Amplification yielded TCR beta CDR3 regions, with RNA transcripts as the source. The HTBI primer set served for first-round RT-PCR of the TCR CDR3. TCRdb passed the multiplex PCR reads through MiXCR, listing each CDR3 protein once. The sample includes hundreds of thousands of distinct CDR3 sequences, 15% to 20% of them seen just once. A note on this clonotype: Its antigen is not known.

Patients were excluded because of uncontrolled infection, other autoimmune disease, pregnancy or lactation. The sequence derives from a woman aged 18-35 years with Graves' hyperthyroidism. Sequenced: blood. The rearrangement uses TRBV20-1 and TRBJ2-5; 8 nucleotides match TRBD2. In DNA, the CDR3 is TGCAGTGCTAGACGGGGGGGTGAAGAGACCCAGTACTTC. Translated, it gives CSARRGGEETQYF.